One sample yielded the 20 T cell receptor beta chains listed below, sequenced in a study of CD8 T cells in ankylosing spondylitis. TCRdb ran MiXCR on the 5' RACE reads and lists one entry per CDR3 protein. This sample has a few hundred thousand distinct CDR3 sequences, with approximately 10% found just once. Sequenced: blood, either unsorted or a sorted T cell fraction (not recorded which). The receptor set was obtained from a female donor with ankylosing spondylitis or in good health (not recorded which).

This clonotype has only a few counts. The V gene is TRBV12-3 or TRBV12-4, the J gene TRBJ2-7; 9 bases are a match to TRBD1. This CDR3 has 18 amino acids. Unmatched junction bases numbered 17, after V lost 2 bases and J lost 6 bases. The CDR3 spells CASSLNSFITGGSGEQYF. The CDR3 DNA follows: TGTGCCAGCAGTTTAAATTCGTTCATAACAGGGGGCTCGGGCGAGCAGTACTTC.

This clonotype was counted many times. This chain uses TRBV27 with TRBJ1-2, with 7 bases identical to TRBD1. The junction had 5 bases not matched to a gene; V was cut back by 6 bases and J by 4 bases. The CDR3 extends over 13 amino acids. Germline CDR1 MNHEY, CDR2 SMNVEV (reference sequence). The CDR3 nucleotides read TGTGCCAGCAGAGGGACAGACGTCTATGGCTACACCTTC. It yields the protein CASRGTDVYGYTF.

This clonotype was seen more than once but under ten times. This chain joins TRBV5-5 and TRBJ2-5; maybe TRBD2 (6 bases). Germline lookup yields CDR1 SGHKS and CDR2 YYEKEE (reference sequence). The length of the CDR3 is 16 residues. Trimming cost V 4 bases and J 0 bases, with 16 bases left between them. The CDR3 bases are TGTGCCAGCAGCCCCGTGGTAGCGGCAAACCAAGAGACCCAGTACTTC. This codes for CASSPVVAANQETQYF.

This clonotype has at least ten counts. The rearrangement links TRBV20-1 to TRBJ2-7; D remains unclear. Germline values: CDR1 DFQATT, CDR2 SNEGSKA (reference sequence). This CDR3 is built from 14 residues. Trimming removed 2 bases at V and 1 base at J, with 12 bases between. The CDR3 region is CSARPLELSYEQYF. In DNA, the CDR3 is TGCAGTGCTAGACCCCTGGAGTTATCCTACGAGCAGTACTTC.

This clonotype appeared many times. The rearrangement joins TRBV10-3 to TRBJ2-7; either TRBD1 or TRBD2 may fit D (5 bases each). Germline lookup yields CDR1 ENHRY and CDR2 SYGVKD. The CDR3 consists of 18 residues. V gave up 10 bases and J gave up 3 bases, with 31 bases separating them. CDR3 sequence (DNA): TGTGCCACCGCCGGGGCGAAAGGACGAAGGGTCCTCGGCTACGAGCAGTACTTC. It translates to CATAGAKGRRVLGYEQYF.

There are many counts of this clonotype. Compared with germline, one end of the junction differs, possibly owing to a read error. The rearrangement joins TRBV20-1 to TRBJ1-6; D is ambiguous. From germline, CDR1 is DFQATT and CDR2 SNEGSKA (reference sequence). The CDR3 consists of 14 residues. The CDR3 reads CSARDDSYYSPLHF. In DNA, the CDR3 is TGCAGTGCTAGAGACGACTCCTATTATTCACCCCTCCACTTT.

This clonotype came up many times. The gene calls are TRBV7-9 and TRBJ2-1; the match to TRBD1 covers 7 bases. The CDR3 length is 16 residues. After removal of 5 bases from V and 7 bases from J, the junction contained 14 bases not matched to a gene. Germline CDR1 reads SEHNR; CDR2 reads FQNEAQ (reference sequence). CDR3 in amino acids: CASSPRDRNFHNEQFF. The DNA for the CDR3 is TGTGCCAGCAGCCCCCGGGACAGAAATTTCCATAATGAGCAGTTCTTC.

This clonotype came up a few times. This rearrangement joins TRBV24-1 to TRBJ2-1, with 8 positions matching TRBD1. Per the germline V gene, CDR1 is KGHDR and CDR2 is SFDVKD. CDR3 length: 16 amino acids. Trimming removed 3 bases from V and 7 bases from J; junction bases left unmatched: 10. CDR3 coding DNA: TGTGCCACCAGTGATCCCCCCGGACAGGGATGGAATGAGCAGTTCTTC. It encodes CATSDPPGQGWNEQFF.

This clonotype was counted ten times or more. The gene calls are TRBV20-1 and TRBJ1-4, with D possibly being TRBD1 (5 bases). Germline CDR1 DFQATT, CDR2 SNEGSKA (reference sequence). Between the trimmed V and J ends, which lost 6 bases and 8 bases, there was a span of 16 bases. This CDR3 has 13 residues. CDR3 region: CSALGRGVEKLFF. The CDR3 nucleotides read TGCAGTGCCCTTGGGAGGGGAGTCGAAAAACTGTTTTTT.

The sample holds a few counts of this clonotype. V gene TRBV7-8 combines with J gene TRBJ1-2; weak D call: TRBD1 (6 bases). This CDR3 comprises 17 residues. CDR1 and CDR2 from the germline V gene are SGHVS and FQNEAQ. V dropped 5 bases and J dropped 5 bases, with 24 bases sitting between them. In DNA form, the CDR3 reads TGTGCCAGCAGCCCAACACGAATAGGGGGTCCCAATTATGGCTACACCTTC. It codes for CASSPTRIGGPNYGYTF.

The rearrangement links TRBV19 to TRBJ1-5; no clear D gene. The germline V gene has CDR1 LNHDA and CDR2 SQIVND (reference sequence). The V end was cut by 2 bases, the J end by 10 bases, with 18 bases between. The CDR3 length is 15 residues. The CDR3 here is CASSIILGAAQPQHF. In nucleotides, the CDR3 is TGTGCCAGTAGTATAATTTTAGGAGCGGCTCAACCCCAGCATTTT. The whole variable domain, remainder taken from reference TRBV19 and TRBJ1-5, is DGGITQSPKYLFRKEGQNVTLSCEQNLNHDAMYWYRQDPGQGLRLIYYSQIVNDFQKGDIAEGYSVSREKKESFPLTVTSAQKNPTAFYLCASSIILGAAQPQHFGDGTRLSIL.

This clonotype has just a few counts. J is TRBJ1-2 and V is TRBV5-8; D is unclear. Germline CDR1 is SGHTS and CDR2 is YDEGEE. The length of the CDR3 is 15 residues. V was pared by 3 bases and J by 5 bases, with 17 bases between. Here the CDR3 reads CASSSAAARTYGYTF. In DNA form, the CDR3 reads TGTGCCAGCAGCTCCGCGGCTGCACGGACGTATGGCTACACCTTC. The full variable domain, rest sourced from reference TRBV5-8 and TRBJ1-2, is EAGVTQSPTHLIKTRGQQATLRCSPISGHTSVYWYQQALGLGLQFLLWYDEGEERNRGNFPPRFSGRQFPNYSSELNVNALELEDSALYLCASSSAAARTYGYTFGSGTRLTVV.

Regarding this clonotype: This may stem from a read error, because a much larger clone lies one nucleotide away. The chain employs TRBV24-1 and TRBJ2-1; 10 bases fit TRBD2. Germline loops: CDR1 KGHDR, CDR2 SFDVKD. The CDR3 extends over 20 amino acids. For the CDR3, the DNA is TGTGCCACCAGTGATTCCCGACTAGCGGGTTTCCTATTCTCCTTCAATGAGCAGTTCTTC. It is translated as CATSDSRLAGFLFSFNEQFF.

The J gene is TRBJ1-3, the V gene TRBV12-3 or TRBV12-4; D possibly corresponds to TRBD1 (5 bases). This CDR3 contains 16 residues. V was clipped by 1 base and J by 0 bases, with 10 bases between them. CDR3 DNA: TGTGCCAGCAGTTTAGAGGGACTCAACTCTGGAAACACCATATATTTT. The encoded protein is CASSLEGLNSGNTIYF.

The sample holds many counts of this clonotype. The chain recombines TRBV27 with TRBJ2-4; the D is unclear. The V end lost 6 bases, the J end lost 8 bases, and 14 bases lay between the germline ends. The CDR3 covers 13 residues. The V gene's germline CDR1 is MNHEY and CDR2 SMNVEV (reference sequence). Written as DNA, the CDR3 is TGTGCCAGCAGCCTCAGGTTAGGTGACATTCAGTACTTC. Translation: CASSLRLGDIQYF.

In its sample, this clonotype was seen many times. The rearrangement joins TRBV5-1 to TRBJ1-1, with D possibly being TRBD1 (6 bases). This CDR3 is 15 amino acids long. V gave up 0 bases and J gave up 2 bases, with 11 bases separating them. CDR1 is SGHRS and CDR2 is YFSETQ in the germline V gene. CDR3 protein: CASSLEGGRNTEAFF. The CDR3 bases are TGCGCCAGCAGCTTGGAAGGGGGGCGTAACACTGAAGCTTTCTTT.

The table lists this clonotype with many counts. The chain links TRBV27 to TRBJ2-7, with unresolved D. Germline CDR1 and CDR2: MNHEY and SMNVEV (reference sequence). CDR3 size: 15 residues. Trimming took 6 bases from V and 1 from J, leaving 16 bases between them. CDR3 in DNA: TGTGCCAGCAGGATCAGTATACTGGGGTCCTACGAGCAGTACTTC. Its protein product is CASRISILGSYEQYF.

About this clonotype: A read error may explain this, as a much larger clone is one base away. This chain joins TRBV27 and TRBJ2-4; D unclear. There are 11 residues in the CDR3. The ends were cut back, 5 bases at V and 6 bases at J, with 5 bases in the middle. In germline, CDR1 is MNHEY, CDR2 SMNVEV (reference sequence). The DNA for the CDR3 is TGTGCCAGCAGTCAAAGAAACATTCAGTACTTC. Encoded protein: CASSQRNIQYF.

The genes are TRBV5-1 and TRBJ1-1; 8 bases fit TRBD1. Trimming took 5 bases from V and 4 from J; bases not matched to a gene: 10. The CDR3 is made up of 15 amino acids. Per germline, CDR1 SGHRS and CDR2 YFSETQ. This chain's CDR3 is CASRRTTGAGTEAFF. CDR3 bases: TGCGCCAGCAGACGTACGACAGGGGCGGGCACTGAAGCTTTCTTT.

Regarding this clonotype: A read error may explain this, as a much larger clone is one base away. No conserved phenylalanine or tryptophan ends this CDR3, so it is likely a read error. V is TRBV6-5 and J is TRBJ1-1; D may be TRBD1 (5 bases). CDR3 size: 14 residues. Germline assignment: CDR1 MNHEY and CDR2 SVGAGI. The germline V and J ends were trimmed by 0 bases and 8 bases, with 13 bases remaining between them. In nucleotides, the CDR3 is TGTGCCAGCAGTTACTCGAACCCCGGGACGGAAGCTTTCCTT. Encoded protein: CASSYSNPGTEAFL.